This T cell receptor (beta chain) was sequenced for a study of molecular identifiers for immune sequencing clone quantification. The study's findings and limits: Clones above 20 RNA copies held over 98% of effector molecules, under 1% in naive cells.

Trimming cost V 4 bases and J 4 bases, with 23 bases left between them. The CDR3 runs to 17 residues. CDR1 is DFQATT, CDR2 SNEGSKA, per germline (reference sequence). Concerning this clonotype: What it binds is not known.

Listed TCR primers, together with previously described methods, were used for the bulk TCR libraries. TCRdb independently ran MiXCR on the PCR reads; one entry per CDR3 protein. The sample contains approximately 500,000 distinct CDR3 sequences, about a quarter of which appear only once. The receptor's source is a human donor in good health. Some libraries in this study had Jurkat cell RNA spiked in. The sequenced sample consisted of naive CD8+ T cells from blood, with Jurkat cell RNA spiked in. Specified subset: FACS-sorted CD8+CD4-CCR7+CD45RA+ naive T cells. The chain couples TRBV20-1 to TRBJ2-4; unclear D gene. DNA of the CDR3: TGCAGTGCTACCCAAAAATTGTTTGACTCGAGGAAAAACATTCAGTACTTC. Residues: CSATQKLFDSRKNIQYF.